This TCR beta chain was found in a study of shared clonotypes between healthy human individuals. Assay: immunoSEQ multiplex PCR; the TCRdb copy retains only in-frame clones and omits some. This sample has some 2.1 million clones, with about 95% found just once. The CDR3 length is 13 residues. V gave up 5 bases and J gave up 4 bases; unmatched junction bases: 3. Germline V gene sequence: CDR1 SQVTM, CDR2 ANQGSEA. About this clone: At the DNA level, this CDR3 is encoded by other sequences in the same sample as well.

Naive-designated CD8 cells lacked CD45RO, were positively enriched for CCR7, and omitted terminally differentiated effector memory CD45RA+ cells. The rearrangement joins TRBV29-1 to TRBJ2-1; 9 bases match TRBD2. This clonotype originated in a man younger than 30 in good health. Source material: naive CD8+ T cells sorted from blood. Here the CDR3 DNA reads TGCAGCGTTCCCAGCGGGGGGTACAATGAGCAGTTCTTC. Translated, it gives CSVPSGGYNEQFF.